This T cell receptor beta chain is drawn from a study of blood T cell repertoires in COVID-19. Method: immunoSEQ multiplex PCR; TCRdb's copy keeps in-frame clones and lacks some. The table has roughly 220,000 clones, around 85% seen once; the top ten hold about 1.3%. The CDR3 runs to 13 residues. In germline, CDR1 is MNHEY, CDR2 SVGAGI. V was shortened by 6 bases and J by 1 base, with 6 bases between the two germline ends. This chain links TRBV6-5 with TRBJ2-2, with D perhaps TRBD1 (6 bases). This sequence originates from a woman in her thirties or forties with acute COVID-19. Material for sequencing was PBMCs or T cells enriched from blood (not recorded which). The chain's CDR3 is CASRQGNTGELFF. The CDR3 DNA sequence: TGTGCCAGCAGACAGGGGAACACCGGGGAGCTGTTTTTT.